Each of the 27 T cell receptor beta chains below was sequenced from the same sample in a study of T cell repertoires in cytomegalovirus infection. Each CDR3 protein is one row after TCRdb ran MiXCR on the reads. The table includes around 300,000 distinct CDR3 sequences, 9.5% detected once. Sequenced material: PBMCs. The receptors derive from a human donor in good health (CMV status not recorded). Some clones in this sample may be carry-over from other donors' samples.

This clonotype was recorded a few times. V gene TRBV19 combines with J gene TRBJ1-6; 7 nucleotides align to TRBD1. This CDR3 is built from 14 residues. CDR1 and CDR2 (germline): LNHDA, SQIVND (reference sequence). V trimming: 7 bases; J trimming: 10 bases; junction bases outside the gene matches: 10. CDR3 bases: TGTGCCAGTACCTTCACAGGGGTAGGATCACCCCTCCACTTT. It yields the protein CASTFTGVGSPLHF. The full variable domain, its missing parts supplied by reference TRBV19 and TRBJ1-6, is DGGITQSPKYLFRKEGQNVTLSCEQNLNHDAMYWYRQDPGQGLRLIYYSQIVNDFQKGDIAEGYSVSREKKESFPLTVTSAQKNPTAFYLCASTFTGVGSPLHFGNGTRLTVT.

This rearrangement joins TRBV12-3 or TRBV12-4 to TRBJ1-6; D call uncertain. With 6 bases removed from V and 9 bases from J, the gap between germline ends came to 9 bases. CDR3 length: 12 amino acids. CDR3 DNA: TGTGCCAGCAGGAGCCAAGTTTCACCCCTCCACTTT. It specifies CASRSQVSPLHF.

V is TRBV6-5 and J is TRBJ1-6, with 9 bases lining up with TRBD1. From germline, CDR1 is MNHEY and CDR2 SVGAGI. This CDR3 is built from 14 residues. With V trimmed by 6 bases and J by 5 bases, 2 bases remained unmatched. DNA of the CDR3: TGTGCCAGCAGACGGGACAGGGATAATTCACCCCTCCACTTT. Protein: CASRRDRDNSPLHF.

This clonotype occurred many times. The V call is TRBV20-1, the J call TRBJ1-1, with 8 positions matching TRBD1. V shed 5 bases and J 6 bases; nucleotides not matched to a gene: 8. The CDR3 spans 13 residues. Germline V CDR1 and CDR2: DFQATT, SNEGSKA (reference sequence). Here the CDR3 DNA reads TGCAGTGCTCGACAACAGGGGGTCGCTGAAGCTTTCTTT. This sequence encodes CSARQQGVAEAFF.

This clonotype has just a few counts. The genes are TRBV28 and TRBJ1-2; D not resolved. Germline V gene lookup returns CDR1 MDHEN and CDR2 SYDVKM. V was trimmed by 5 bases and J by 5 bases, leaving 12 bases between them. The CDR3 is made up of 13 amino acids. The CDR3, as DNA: TGTGCCAGCAGTCCGACAAGATCATATGGCTACACCTTC. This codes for CASSPTRSYGYTF.

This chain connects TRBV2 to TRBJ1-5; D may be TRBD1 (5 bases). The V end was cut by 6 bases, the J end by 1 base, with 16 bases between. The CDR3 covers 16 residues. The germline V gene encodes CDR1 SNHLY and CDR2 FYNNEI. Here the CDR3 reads CASSTGGWTSNQPQHF. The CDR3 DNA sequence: TGTGCCAGCAGCACGGGGGGTTGGACAAGCAATCAGCCCCAGCATTTT.

The CDR3 bases are TGTGCCAGCAGTTACGCCAGACAGGGTGGAAACACTGAAGCTTTCTTT. This gives the protein CASSYARQGGNTEAFF. This sequence joins TRBV6-5 and TRBJ1-1; 7 bases agree with TRBD1. Per the germline V gene, CDR1 is MNHEY and CDR2 is SVGAGI. V shed 2 bases and J 2 bases; nucleotides not matched to a gene: 8. The CDR3 has 16 residues.

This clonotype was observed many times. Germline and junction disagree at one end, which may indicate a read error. CDR3 DNA: TGTGCCAGCAGCTCCAGCCTACTCAATCAGCAGTTCTTC. It specifies CASSSSLLNQQFF. This chain uses TRBV11-1 with TRBJ2-1; D not resolved. The CDR3 covers 13 residues. Germline values: CDR1 SGHAT, CDR2 FQDESV (reference sequence).

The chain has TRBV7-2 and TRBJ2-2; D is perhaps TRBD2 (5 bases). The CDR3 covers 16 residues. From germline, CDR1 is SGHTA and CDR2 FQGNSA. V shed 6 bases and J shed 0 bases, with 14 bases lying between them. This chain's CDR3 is CASSFAGGSNTGELFF. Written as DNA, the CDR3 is TGTGCCAGCAGTTTCGCAGGAGGATCGAACACCGGGGAGCTGTTTTTT.

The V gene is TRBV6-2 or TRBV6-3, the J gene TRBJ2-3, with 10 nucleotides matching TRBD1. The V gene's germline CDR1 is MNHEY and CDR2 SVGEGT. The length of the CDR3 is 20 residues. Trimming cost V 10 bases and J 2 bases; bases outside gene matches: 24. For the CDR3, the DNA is TGTGCCACCCACAGTTACGGGCTCAATTCGGGACAGGGGAACACAGATACGCAGTATTTT. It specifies CATHSYGLNSGQGNTDTQYF.

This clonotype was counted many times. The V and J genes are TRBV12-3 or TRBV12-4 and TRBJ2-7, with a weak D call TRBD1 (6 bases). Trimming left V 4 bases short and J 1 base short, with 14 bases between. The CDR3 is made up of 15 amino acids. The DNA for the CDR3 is TGTGCCAGCAGTTCAACCGGGACACTATCCTACGAGCAGTACTTC. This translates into CASSSTGTLSYEQYF.

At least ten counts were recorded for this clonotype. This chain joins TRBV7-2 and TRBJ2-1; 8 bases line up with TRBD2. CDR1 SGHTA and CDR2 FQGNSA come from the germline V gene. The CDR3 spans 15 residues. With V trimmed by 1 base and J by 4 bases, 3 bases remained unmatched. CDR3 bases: TGTGCCAGCAGCTTAGATCGGGGGGGATACAATGAGCAGTTCTTC. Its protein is CASSLDRGGYNEQFF.

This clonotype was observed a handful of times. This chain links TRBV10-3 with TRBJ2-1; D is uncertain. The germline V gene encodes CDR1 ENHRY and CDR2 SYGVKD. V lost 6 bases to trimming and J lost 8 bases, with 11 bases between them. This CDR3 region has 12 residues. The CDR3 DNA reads TGTGCCATCAGCGACTCTAGTTATGAGCAGTTCTTC. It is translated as CAISDSSYEQFF.

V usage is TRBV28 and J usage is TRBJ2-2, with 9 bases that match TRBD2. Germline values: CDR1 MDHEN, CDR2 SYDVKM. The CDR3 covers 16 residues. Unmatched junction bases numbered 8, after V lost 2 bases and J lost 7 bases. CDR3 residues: CASSLGASGTNGELFF. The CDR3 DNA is TGTGCCAGCAGTTTAGGGGCTAGCGGGACAAACGGGGAGCTGTTTTTT.

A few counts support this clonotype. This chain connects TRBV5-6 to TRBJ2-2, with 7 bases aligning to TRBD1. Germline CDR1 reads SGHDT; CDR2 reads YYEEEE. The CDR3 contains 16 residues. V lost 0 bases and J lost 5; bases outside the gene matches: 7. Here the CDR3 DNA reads TGTGCCAGCAGCTTGGCGACAGGGTGGCGAACCGGGGAGCTGTTTTTT. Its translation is CASSLATGWRTGELFF.

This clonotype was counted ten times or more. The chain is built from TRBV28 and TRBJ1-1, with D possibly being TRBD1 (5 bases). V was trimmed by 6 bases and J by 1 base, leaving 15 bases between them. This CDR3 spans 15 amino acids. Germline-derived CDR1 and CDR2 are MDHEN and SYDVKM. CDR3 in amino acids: CASRTTSTANTEAFF. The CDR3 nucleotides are TGTGCCAGCAGAACGACCTCGACAGCGAACACTGAAGCTTTCTTT. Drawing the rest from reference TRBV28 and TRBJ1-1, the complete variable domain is DVKVTQSSRYLVKRTGEKVFLECVQDMDHENMFWYRQDPGLGLRLIYFSYDVKMKEKGDIPEGYSVSREKKERFSLILESASTNQTSMYLCASRTTSTANTEAFFGQGTRLTVV.

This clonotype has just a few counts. CDR3 bases: TGTGCCAGCTCACCTTACCGACTCTTGGCTAATTCACCCCTCCACTTT. Its translation is CASSPYRLLANSPLHF. The rearrangement links TRBV18 to TRBJ1-6; the D is unclear. V shed 3 bases and J shed 6 bases, with 15 bases lying between them. The length of the CDR3 is 16 residues. Germline V gene data show CDR1 as KGHSH and CDR2 as LQKENI.

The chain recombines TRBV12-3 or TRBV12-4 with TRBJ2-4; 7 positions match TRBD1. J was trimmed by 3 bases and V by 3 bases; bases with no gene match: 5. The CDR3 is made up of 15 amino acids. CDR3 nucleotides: TGTGCCAGCAGTTTCAGTCAGGGGGTCAAAAACATTCAGTACTTC. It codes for CASSFSQGVKNIQYF.

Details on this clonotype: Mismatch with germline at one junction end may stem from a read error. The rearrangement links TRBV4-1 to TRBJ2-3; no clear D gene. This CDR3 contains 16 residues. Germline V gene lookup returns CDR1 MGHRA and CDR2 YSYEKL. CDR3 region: CASSQAPAFNTDTEYF. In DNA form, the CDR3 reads TGTGCCAGCAGCCAAGCACCCGCTTTTAACACAGATACGGAGTATTTT.

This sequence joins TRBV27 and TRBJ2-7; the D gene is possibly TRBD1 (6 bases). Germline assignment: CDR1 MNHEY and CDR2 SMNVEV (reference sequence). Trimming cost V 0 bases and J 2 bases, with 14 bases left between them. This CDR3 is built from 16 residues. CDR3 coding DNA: TGTGCCAGCAGTTTATCGCGGCAGGGGCCCACCTACGAGCAGTACTTC. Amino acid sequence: CASSLSRQGPTYEQYF.

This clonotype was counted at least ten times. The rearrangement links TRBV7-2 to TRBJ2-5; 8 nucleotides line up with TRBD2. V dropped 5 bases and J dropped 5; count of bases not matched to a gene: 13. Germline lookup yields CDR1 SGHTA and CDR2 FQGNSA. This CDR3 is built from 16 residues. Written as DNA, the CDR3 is TGTGCCAGCAGCCCCCCGGGGGGGAGGGGCGGTGAGACCCAGTACTTC. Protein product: CASSPPGGRGGETQYF. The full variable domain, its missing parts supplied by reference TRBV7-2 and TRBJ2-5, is GAGVSQSPSNKVTEKGKDVELRCDPISGHTALYWYRQSLGQGLEFLIYFQGNSAPDKSGLPSDRFSAERTGGSVSTLTIQRTQQEDSAVYLCASSPPGGRGGETQYFGPGTRLLVL.

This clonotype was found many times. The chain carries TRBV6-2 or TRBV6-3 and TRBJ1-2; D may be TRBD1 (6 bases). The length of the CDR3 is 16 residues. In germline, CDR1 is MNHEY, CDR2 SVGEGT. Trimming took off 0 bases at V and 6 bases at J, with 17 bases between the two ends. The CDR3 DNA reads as TGTGCCAGCAGTTACTCGAGGTGGCTGGGGGCTGATGGCTACACCTTC. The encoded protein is CASSYSRWLGADGYTF.

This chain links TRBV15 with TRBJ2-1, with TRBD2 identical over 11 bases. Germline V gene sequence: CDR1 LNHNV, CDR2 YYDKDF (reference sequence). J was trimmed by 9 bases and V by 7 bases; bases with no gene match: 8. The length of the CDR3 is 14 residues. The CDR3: CATTLLAGGGEQFF. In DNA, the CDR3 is TGTGCCACCACCCTGCTAGCGGGAGGCGGTGAGCAGTTCTTC.

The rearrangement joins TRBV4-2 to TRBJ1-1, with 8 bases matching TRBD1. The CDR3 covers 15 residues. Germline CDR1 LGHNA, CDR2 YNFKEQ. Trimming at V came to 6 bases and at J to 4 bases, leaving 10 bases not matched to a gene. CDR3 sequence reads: CASSPGQGAVTEAFF. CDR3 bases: TGTGCCAGCAGTCCCGGACAGGGTGCGGTCACTGAAGCTTTCTTT.

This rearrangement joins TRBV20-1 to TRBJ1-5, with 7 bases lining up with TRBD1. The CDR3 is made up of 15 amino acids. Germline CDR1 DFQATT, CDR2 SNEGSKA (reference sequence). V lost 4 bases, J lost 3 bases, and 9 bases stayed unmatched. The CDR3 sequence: CSAKQQGEINQPQHF. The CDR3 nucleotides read TGCAGTGCTAAACAGCAGGGGGAAATCAATCAGCCCCAGCATTTT.

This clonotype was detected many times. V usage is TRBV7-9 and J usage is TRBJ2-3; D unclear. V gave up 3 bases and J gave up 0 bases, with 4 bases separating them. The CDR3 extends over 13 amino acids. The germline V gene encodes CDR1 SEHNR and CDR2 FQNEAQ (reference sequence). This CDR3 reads CASSLDSTDTQYF. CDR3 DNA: TGTGCCAGCAGCTTGGACAGCACAGATACGCAGTATTTT. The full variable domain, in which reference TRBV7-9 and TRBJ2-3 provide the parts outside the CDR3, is DTGVSQNPRHKITKRGQNVTFRCDPISEHNRLYWYRQTLGQGPEFLTYFQNEAQLEKSRLLSDRFSAERPKGSFSTLEIQRTEQGDSAMYLCASSLDSTDTQYFGPGTRLTVL.

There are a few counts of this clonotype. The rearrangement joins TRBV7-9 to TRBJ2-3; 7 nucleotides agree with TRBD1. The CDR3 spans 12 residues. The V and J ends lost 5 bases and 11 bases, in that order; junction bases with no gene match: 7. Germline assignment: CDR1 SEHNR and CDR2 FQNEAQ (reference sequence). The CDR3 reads CASSGPQGLQYF. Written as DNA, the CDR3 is TGTGCCAGCAGCGGTCCACAGGGGTTGCAGTATTTT.